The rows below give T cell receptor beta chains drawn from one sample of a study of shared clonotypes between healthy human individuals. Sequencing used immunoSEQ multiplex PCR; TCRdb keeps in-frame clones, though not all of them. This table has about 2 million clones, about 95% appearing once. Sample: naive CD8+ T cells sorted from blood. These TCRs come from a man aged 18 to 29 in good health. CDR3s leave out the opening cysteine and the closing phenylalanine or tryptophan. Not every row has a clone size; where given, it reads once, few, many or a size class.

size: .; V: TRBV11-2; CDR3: ASSLGVEYNEQF
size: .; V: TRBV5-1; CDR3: ASSFGGEAF
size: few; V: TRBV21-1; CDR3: ASSPDGRGGYT
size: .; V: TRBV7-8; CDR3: ASSLDGSVIAGGVLDTQY
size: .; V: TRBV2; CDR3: ASSESWDIPYEQY
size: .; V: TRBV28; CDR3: ASSLLNSYEQY
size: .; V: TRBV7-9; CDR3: ASSLATGGNTEAF
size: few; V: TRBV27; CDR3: ASSLQTGYEQY
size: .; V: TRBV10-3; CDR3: ATEANYNEQF
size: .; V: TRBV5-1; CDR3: ASSPGLGQGLYEQY
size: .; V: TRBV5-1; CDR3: ASSLADGELF
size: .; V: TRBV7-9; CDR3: ASSLGDSNTYEQY
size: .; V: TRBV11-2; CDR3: ASSPGTAVNTEAF
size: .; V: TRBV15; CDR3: ATSRDVLGSDQPQH
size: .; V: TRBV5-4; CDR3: ASSSTVLYTEAF
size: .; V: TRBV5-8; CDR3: ASSLAPGPIEQY
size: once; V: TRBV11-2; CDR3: ASSPPMDEQY
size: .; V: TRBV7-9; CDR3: ASSGQGRTEAF
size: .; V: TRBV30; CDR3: AWSDRWGQPQH
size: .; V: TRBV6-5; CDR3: ASSYDPRTGAYEQY
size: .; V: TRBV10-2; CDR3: ASSRRATGELF
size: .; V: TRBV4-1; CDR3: ASSQGPPELLTTEAF
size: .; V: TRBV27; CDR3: ASSLMTGYSYEQY
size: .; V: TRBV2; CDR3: ASYPTAFRNGANVLT